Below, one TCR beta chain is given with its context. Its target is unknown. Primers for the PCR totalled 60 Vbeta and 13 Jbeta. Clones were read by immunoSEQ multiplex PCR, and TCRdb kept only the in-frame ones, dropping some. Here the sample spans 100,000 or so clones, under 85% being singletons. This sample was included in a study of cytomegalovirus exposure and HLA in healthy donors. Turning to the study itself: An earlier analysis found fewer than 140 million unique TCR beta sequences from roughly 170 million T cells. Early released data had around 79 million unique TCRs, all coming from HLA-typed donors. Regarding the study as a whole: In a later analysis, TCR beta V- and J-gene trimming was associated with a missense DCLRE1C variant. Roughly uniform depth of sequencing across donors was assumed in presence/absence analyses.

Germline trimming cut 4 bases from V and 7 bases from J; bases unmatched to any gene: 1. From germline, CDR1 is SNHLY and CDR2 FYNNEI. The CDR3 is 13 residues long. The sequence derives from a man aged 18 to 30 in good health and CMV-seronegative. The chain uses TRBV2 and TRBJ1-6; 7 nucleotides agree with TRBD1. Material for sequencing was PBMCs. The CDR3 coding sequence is TGTGCCAGCAGTGGACAGGGCAATTCACCCCTCCACTTT. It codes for CASSGQGNSPLHF.